One sample yielded the 22 T cell receptor beta chains listed below, sequenced in a study of B cell selection in AIRE deficiency. Regulatory T cells were sorted as CD4+CD25hiCD127low/negative. Here immunoSEQ multiplex PCR was the method, and the copy in TCRdb shows in-frame clones only, minus some. The repertoire has about 22,000 clones, about nine tenths of them found once; the top ten carry roughly 1.5%. The sequenced sample was CD4+CD25+ Tregs sorted from PBMCs. These TCRs come from a human donor in good health.

The rearrangement uses TRBV2 and TRBJ2-5; D is undetermined. The CDR3 contains 15 residues. The V gene lost 0 bases and the J gene lost 5 bases, with 13 bases spanning the gap. Germline CDR1 and CDR2: SNHLY and FYNNEI. CDR3 DNA sequence: TGTGCCAGCAGTGAAGCAAGGTCCCCCGGGGAGACCCAGTACTTC. It codes for CASSEARSPGETQYF.

The CDR3 DNA reads as TGTGCCAGCAGCCAGACAGTTAACACTGAAGCTTTCTTT. Its protein is CASSQTVNTEAFF. This chain joins TRBV6-1 and TRBJ1-1; tentatively, D is TRBD1 (5 bases). Trimming left V 6 bases short and J 2 bases short, with 10 bases between. Germline CDR1 MNHNS, CDR2 SASEGT. The CDR3 is made up of 13 amino acids.

This chain joins TRBV7-8 and TRBJ2-7; a weak D match, TRBD1 (5 bases). There are 13 residues in the CDR3. Deletions cut 0 bases from V and 4 bases from J, with 7 bases between. CDR1 SGHVS and CDR2 FQNEAQ come from the germline V gene. In nucleotides, the CDR3 is TGTGCCAGCAGCTTAGCGCAGGGTTACGAGCAGTACTTC. Translation: CASSLAQGYEQYF.

This clone was counted a few times. The chain uses TRBV5-1 and TRBJ2-5; unclear D gene. Germline V gene lookup returns CDR1 SGHRS and CDR2 YFSETQ. V was shortened by 1 base and J by 1 base, with 5 bases between the two germline ends. The CDR3 sequence is 13 residues long. The CDR3 nucleotides read TGCGCCAGCAGCTTGTCCCCCCAAGAGACCCAGTACTTC. This gives the protein CASSLSPQETQYF. The variable domain in full, completed from reference TRBV5-1 and TRBJ2-5, reads KAGVTQTPRYLIKTRGQQVTLSCSPISGHRSVSWYQQTPGQGLQFLFEYFSETQRNKGNFPGRFSGRQFSNSRSEMNVSTLELGDSALYLCASSLSPQETQYFGPGTRLLVL.

The chain carries TRBV19 and TRBJ2-5; weak D call: TRBD1 (6 bases). This CDR3 contains 15 residues. Trimming took off 2 bases at V and 5 bases at J, with 15 bases between the two ends. Germline loops: CDR1 LNHDA, CDR2 SQIVND (reference sequence). The CDR3 loop reads CASSISHRAWETQYF. CDR3 sequence (DNA): TGTGCCAGTAGTATATCGCACAGGGCATGGGAGACCCAGTACTTC.

The J gene is TRBJ1-2, the V gene TRBV30, with D unresolved. Trimming shortened V by 6 bases and J by 3 bases, and 26 bases separated the two germline ends. The germline V gene has CDR1 GTSNPN and CDR2 SVGIG (reference sequence). This CDR3 has 17 residues. CDR3 sequence reads: CACRGDRRSGRYYGYTF. The CDR3 DNA is TGTGCCTGTCGAGGTGACCGTCGCTCAGGAAGGTACTATGGCTACACCTTC.

The gene calls are TRBV5-1 and TRBJ1-2, with a possible D match to TRBD1 (5 bases). V dropped 0 bases and J dropped 5 bases, with 14 bases sitting between them. The length of the CDR3 is 15 residues. CDR1 and CDR2 (germline): SGHRS, YFSETQ. DNA for the CDR3: TGCGCCAGCAGCTTGGATACTGGGGAGGGGTATGGCTACACCTTC. Its protein product is CASSLDTGEGYGYTF.

Only one count was recorded for this clone. The chain recombines TRBV5-1 with TRBJ1-1, with unresolved D. Per the germline V gene, CDR1 is SGHRS and CDR2 is YFSETQ. The CDR3 has 17 residues. V was trimmed by 4 bases and J by 1 base, leaving 20 bases between them. The CDR3 reads CASSQLLSMTRNTEAFF. The CDR3 nucleotides read TGCGCCAGCAGCCAATTACTCAGCATGACTAGGAACACTGAAGCTTTCTTT.

The chain joins TRBV23-1 to TRBJ2-2; TRBD1 might be the D (5 bases). TRBV23-1 carries the ORF label, with uncertain function. V gave up 2 bases and J gave up 4 bases, with 17 bases separating them. The CDR3 spans 17 residues. The CDR3 nucleotides read TGCGCCAGCAGTCAAAGTTTACAGGTACCGGGCACCGGGGAGCTGTTTTTT. Residues: CASSQSLQVPGTGELFF.

This clone has a single count. The chain uses TRBV29-1 and TRBJ2-6; D might be TRBD2 (6 bases). The CDR3 length is 17 residues. Germline values: CDR1 SQVTM, CDR2 ANQGSEA. V was pared by 5 bases and J by 6 bases, with 23 bases between. In nucleotides, the CDR3 is TGCAGCGTTAGCTCGAAACTAGCATCAAAGTCGGCCAACGTCCTGACTTTC. Amino acid sequence: CSVSSKLASKSANVLTF.

The genes are TRBV7-9 and TRBJ2-1; D perhaps matches TRBD2 (7 bases). The CDR3 is 17 residues long. The germline V and J ends were trimmed by 6 bases and 8 bases, with 26 bases remaining between them. Germline V CDR1 and CDR2: SEHNR, FQNEAQ (reference sequence). In DNA form, the CDR3 reads TGTGCCAGCAGTCAGGGTTTTGGATCGGGGGGCCCCCATGAGCAGTTCTTC. Its protein product is CASSQGFGSGGPHEQFF.

This sequence joins TRBV7-7 and TRBJ2-3; D is unresolved. CDR3 length: 14 residues. Germline V gene sequence: CDR1 SSHAT, CDR2 FNYEAQ (reference sequence). V gave up 1 base and J gave up 2 bases, with 7 bases separating them. The CDR3 is CASSLDANTDTQYF. CDR3 coding DNA: TGTGCCAGCAGCTTAGACGCAAACACAGATACGCAGTATTTT.

This clone showed up just once. J is TRBJ2-3 and V is TRBV6-5; 7 positions agree with TRBD1. This CDR3 is 14 amino acids long. With V trimmed by 6 bases and J by 2 bases, 5 bases remained unmatched. CDR1 is MNHEY and CDR2 is SVGAGI in the germline V gene. CDR3 in amino acids: CASSLQGFTDTQYF. The CDR3 region has the DNA TGTGCCAGCAGCCTACAGGGGTTCACAGATACGCAGTATTTT.

The chain is built from TRBV28 and TRBJ2-7; D might be TRBD1 or TRBD2, each matching 5 bases. CDR3 length equals 11 residues. CDR1 is MDHEN, CDR2 SYDVKM, per germline. V was trimmed by 5 bases and J by 8 bases, leaving 10 bases between them. The CDR3 nucleotides read TGTGCCAGCAGTGGGACGGGACAGCAGTACTTC. Amino acid sequence: CASSGTGQQYF.

The chain uses TRBV7-6 and TRBJ1-1; 8 nucleotides match TRBD1. The CDR3 is made up of 15 amino acids. Germline trimming cut 6 bases from V and 6 bases from J; bases unmatched to any gene: 12. Looked up from germline, CDR1 is SGHVS and CDR2 is FNYEAQ. CDR3 amino acids: CASSITGGGGAEAFF. In nucleotides, the CDR3 is TGTGCCAGCAGTATAACAGGGGGGGGAGGCGCTGAAGCTTTCTTT. Combining the CDR3 with reference TRBV7-6 and TRBJ1-1 gives the whole variable domain GAGVSQSPRYKVTKRGQDVALRCDPISGHVSLYWYRQALGQGPEFLTYFNYEAQQDKSGLPNDRFSAERPEGSISTLTIQRTEQRDSAMYRCASSITGGGGAEAFFGQGTRLTVV.

This chain joins TRBV2 and TRBJ1-2; D unresolved. Trimming cost V 7 bases and J 0 bases, with 12 bases left between them. CDR1 SNHLY and CDR2 FYNNEI come from the germline V gene. The CDR3 totals 14 residues. CDR3 in amino acids: CASIFRRANYGYTF. CDR3 DNA sequence: TGTGCCAGCATATTCCGGAGGGCTAACTATGGCTACACCTTC.

The gene calls are TRBV5-1 and TRBJ2-5; 9 nucleotides line up with TRBD2. CDR1 and CDR2 (germline): SGHRS, YFSETQ. Losses at the gene ends were 5 bases for V and 5 bases for J; bases not matched to a gene: 7. This CDR3 spans 14 amino acids. The CDR3 loop reads CASRVLAGPETQYF. CDR3 nucleotide sequence: TGCGCCAGCAGGGTGCTAGCGGGGCCTGAGACCCAGTACTTC.

The J gene is TRBJ1-2, the V gene TRBV30; 7 positions match TRBD1. This CDR3 is built from 12 residues. The germline CDR1 and CDR2 sequences are GTSNPN and SVGIG (reference sequence). Losses at the gene ends were 0 bases for V and 6 bases for J; bases not matched to a gene: 1. The CDR3 DNA sequence: TGTGCCTGGAGTGTGGGACAGCATGGCTACACCTTC. This translates into CAWSVGQHGYTF. Complete variable domain (other parts from reference TRBV30 and TRBJ1-2): SQTIHQWPATLVQPVGSPLSLECTVEGTSNPNLYWYRQAAGRGLQLLFYSVGIGQISSEVPQNLSASRPQDRQFILSSKKLLLSDSGFYLCAWSVGQHGYTFGSGTRLTVV.

This chain connects TRBV5-5 to TRBJ2-7; 10 bases match TRBD2. Germline loops: CDR1 SGHKS, CDR2 YYEKEE (reference sequence). This CDR3 comprises 17 residues. The junction had 10 bases not matched to a gene; V was cut back by 0 bases and J by 4 bases. CDR3 DNA: TGTGCCAGCAGCTTGGGGGCTAGCGGGGGTTTCCAGTACGAGCAGTACTTC. Its protein is CASSLGASGGFQYEQYF.

This clone was observed a handful of times. One end of the junction is discordant with germline, which a read error may explain. The rearrangement joins TRBV7-7 to TRBJ2-2; 13 nucleotides match TRBD2. The CDR3 length is 18 residues. Germline CDR1 SSHAT, CDR2 FNYEAQ (reference sequence). The chain's CDR3 is CASSPLVGLAGNTGELFF. The CDR3 nucleotides read TGTGCTAGCAGCCCATTAGTGGGACTAGCGGGAAACACCGGGGAGCTGTTTTTT.

This clone has a single count. The V and J genes are TRBV27 and TRBJ1-2; D is possibly TRBD1 (6 bases). Germline V lookup: CDR1 MNHEY, CDR2 SMNVEV (reference sequence). The V end lost 6 bases, the J end lost 6 bases, and 20 bases lay between the germline ends. The length of the CDR3 is 15 residues. The CDR3 loop is CASRPGVGQGNGYTF. The CDR3 region has the DNA TGTGCCAGCAGGCCTGGGGTGGGGCAGGGGAATGGCTACACCTTC.

The chain carries TRBV5-1 and TRBJ2-3; 10 nucleotides align to TRBD2. Unmatched junction bases numbered 3, after V lost 3 bases and J lost 5 bases. Germline loops: CDR1 SGHRS, CDR2 YFSETQ. CDR3 size: 14 residues. CDR3 nucleotides: TGCGCCAGCAGCTGGGGACTAGCGAGAGATACGCAGTATTTT. It encodes CASSWGLARDTQYF.